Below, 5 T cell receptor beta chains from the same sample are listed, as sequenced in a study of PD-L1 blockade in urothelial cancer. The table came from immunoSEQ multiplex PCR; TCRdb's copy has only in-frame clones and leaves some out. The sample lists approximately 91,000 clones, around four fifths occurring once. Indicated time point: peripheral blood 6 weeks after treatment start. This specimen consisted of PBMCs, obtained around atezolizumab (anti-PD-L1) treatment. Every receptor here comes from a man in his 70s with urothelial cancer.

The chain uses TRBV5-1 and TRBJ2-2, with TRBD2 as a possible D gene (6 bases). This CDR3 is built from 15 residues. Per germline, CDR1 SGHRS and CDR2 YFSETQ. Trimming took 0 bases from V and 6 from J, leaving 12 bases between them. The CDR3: CASSLAAGLAGELFF. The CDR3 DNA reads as TGCGCCAGCAGCTTGGCCGCGGGGTTGGCCGGGGAGCTGTTTTTT.

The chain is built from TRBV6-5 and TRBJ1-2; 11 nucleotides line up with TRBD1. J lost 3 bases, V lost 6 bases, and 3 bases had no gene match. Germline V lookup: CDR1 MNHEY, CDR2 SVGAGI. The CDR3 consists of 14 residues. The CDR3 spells CASRGTGGHYGYTF. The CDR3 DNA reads TGTGCCAGCAGGGGGACAGGGGGACACTATGGCTACACCTTC.

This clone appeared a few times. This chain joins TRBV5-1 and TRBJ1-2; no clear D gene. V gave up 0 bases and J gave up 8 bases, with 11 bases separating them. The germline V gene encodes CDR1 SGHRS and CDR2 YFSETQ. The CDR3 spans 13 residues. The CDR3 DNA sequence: TGCGCCAGCAGCTTGGGCGGGGTGGACGGCTACACCTTC. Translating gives CASSLGGVDGYTF.

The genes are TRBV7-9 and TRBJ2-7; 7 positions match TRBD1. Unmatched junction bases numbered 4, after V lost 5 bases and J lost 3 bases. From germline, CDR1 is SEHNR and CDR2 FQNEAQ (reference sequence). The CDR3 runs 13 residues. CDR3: CASSRDSDYEQYF. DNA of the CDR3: TGTGCCAGCAGCCGGGACAGCGACTACGAGCAGTACTTC.

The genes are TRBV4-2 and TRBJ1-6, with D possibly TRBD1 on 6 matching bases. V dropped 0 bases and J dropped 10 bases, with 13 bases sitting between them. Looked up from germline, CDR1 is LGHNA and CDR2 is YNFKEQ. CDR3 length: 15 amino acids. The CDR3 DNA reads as TGTGCCAGCAGCCAAGATAACAGGGATGGCTCACCCCTCCACTTT. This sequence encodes CASSQDNRDGSPLHF.